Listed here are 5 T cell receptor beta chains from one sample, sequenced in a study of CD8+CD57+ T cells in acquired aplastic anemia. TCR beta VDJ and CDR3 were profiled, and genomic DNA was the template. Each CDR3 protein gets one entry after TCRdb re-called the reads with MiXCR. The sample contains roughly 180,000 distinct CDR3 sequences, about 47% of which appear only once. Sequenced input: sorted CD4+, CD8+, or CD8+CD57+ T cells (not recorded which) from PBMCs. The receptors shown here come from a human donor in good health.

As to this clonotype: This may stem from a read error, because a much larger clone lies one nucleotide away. The CDR3, as DNA: TGCAGTGCTAGCTCACTAGCGGGTAGCACAGGTACGCAGTATTTT. It specifies CSASSLAGSTGTQYF. The J gene is TRBJ2-3, the V gene TRBV20-1; 9 nucleotides align to TRBD2. Looked up from germline, CDR1 is DFQATT and CDR2 is SNEGSKA (reference sequence). This CDR3 comprises 15 residues.

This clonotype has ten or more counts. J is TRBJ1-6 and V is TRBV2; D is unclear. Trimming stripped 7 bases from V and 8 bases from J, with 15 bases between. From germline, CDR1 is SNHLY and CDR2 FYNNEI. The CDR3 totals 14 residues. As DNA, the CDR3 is TGTGCCAGCAACTTCCAGATCGTGGATTCACCCCTCCACTTT. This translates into CASNFQIVDSPLHF.

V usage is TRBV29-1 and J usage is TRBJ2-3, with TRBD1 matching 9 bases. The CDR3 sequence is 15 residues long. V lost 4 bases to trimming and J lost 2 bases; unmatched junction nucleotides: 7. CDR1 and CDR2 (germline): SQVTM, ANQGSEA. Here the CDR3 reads CSVGGGTGYTDTQYF. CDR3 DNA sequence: TGCAGCGTTGGGGGGGGGACAGGGTACACAGATACGCAGTATTTT.

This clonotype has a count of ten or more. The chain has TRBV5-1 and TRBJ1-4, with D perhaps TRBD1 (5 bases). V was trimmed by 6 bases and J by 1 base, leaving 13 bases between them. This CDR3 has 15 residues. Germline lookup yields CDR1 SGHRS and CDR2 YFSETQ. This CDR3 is CASTMGRGTNEKLFF. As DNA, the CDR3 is TGCGCCAGCACCATGGGGAGGGGAACTAATGAAAAACTGTTTTTT. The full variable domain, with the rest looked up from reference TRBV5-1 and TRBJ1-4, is KAGVTQTPRYLIKTRGQQVTLSCSPISGHRSVSWYQQTPGQGLQFLFEYFSETQRNKGNFPGRFSGRQFSNSRSEMNVSTLELGDSALYLCASTMGRGTNEKLFFGSGTQLSVL.

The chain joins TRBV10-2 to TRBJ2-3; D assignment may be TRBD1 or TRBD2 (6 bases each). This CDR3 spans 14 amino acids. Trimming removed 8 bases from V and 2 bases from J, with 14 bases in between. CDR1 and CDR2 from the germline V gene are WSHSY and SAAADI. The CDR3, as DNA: TGCGCCAGCCGGGGGCAGGGGTTCACAGATACGCAGTATTTT. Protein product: CASRGQGFTDTQYF.